This TCR beta chain came from a study of cytomegalovirus exposure and HLA in healthy donors. The V and J ends lost 5 bases and 1 base, in that order; junction bases with no gene match: 1. The CDR3 spans 13 residues. CDR1 is LNHNV and CDR2 is YYDKDF in the germline V gene (reference sequence). In the PCR, 60 Vbeta and 13 Jbeta primers were used. Libraries were prepared by immunoSEQ multiplex PCR; TCRdb keeps only in-frame clonotypes and omits some of them. The sample yields about 140,000 clones, 60% to 85% seen once. The specimen was PBMCs. The TCR originated in a man between 35 and 55 years old in good health and CMV-seronegative. This rearrangement joins TRBV15 to TRBJ2-5; 7 bases line up with TRBD1. In nucleotides, the CDR3 is TGTGCCACCAGCTGGGACAGCCAAGAGACCCAGTACTTC. It yields the protein CATSWDSQETQYF.